This record concerns one TCR beta chain sequence. Its antigen is not known. This CDR3 spans 18 amino acids. Germline CDR1 SGHDT, CDR2 YYEEEE. The junction had 8 bases not matched to a gene; V was cut back by 4 bases and J by 3 bases. Since all of the isolated RNA was reverse transcribed, expressed TCRB transcripts were what got sequenced. Sequencing was performed with immunoSEQ multiplex PCR; in TCRdb, only in-frame clones are kept and a portion is missing. The table records a few hundred thousand clones, about 14% of them present only once. The data stem from a study of beta chain features in type 1 diabetes. Findings of the study overall: The cDNA sequencing approach could over-represent high-TCR-expressing cells.

The sample was central memory CD4+ T cells from blood. The V gene is TRBV5-6, the J gene TRBJ2-2, with 14 nucleotides matching TRBD2. The receptor was isolated from a man between 25 and 39 years old in good health. The CDR3 nucleotides are TGTGCCAGCAGCCCGGGGACTAGCGGGAGATGGTACACCGGGGAGCTGTTTTTT. This codes for CASSPGTSGRWYTGELFF.